This TCR beta chain is from a study of human T cells and chemical hapten exposure. This clonotype has more than one count but fewer than ten. MiXCR was run by TCRdb on the RACE reads, yielding one entry per CDR3 protein. The sample has under 450,000 distinct CDR3 sequences, about 6.9% seen once. The time point denotes: patch test 2, 6 weeks after DPC sensitization. The treatment here: therapeutic diphenylcyclopropenone sensitization with weekly scalp DPC. The V and J ends lost 0 bases and 1 base respectively, with 13 bases between them. This CDR3 comprises 16 residues. The germline V gene encodes CDR1 SGHRS and CDR2 YFSETQ.

The genes are TRBV5-1 and TRBJ1-1; possibly TRBD1 for D (5 bases). This receptor was obtained from a woman aged 18-30 years with alopecia areata. Some clones in this sample may be carry-over from other donors' samples. This specimen was whole blood, taken in connection with sensitization to the hapten diphenylcyclopropenone (DPC). Here the CDR3 reads CASSLGAGSTNTEAFF. CDR3 nucleotide sequence: TGCGCCAGCAGCTTGGGGGCAGGGAGTACGAACACTGAAGCTTTCTTT.